This paragraph reports one T cell receptor (beta chain). The antigen is not known. The sample is drawn from a study of siplizumab effects on memory and regulatory T cells. Regarding the study as a whole: Confirmation was lacking for the suppressive function of proliferating Tregs derived from siplizumab cultures.

TCRdb's copy holds only in-frame clones and misses some; the assay was immunoSEQ multiplex PCR. This sample has over 80,000 clones, with around 94% found just once. J lost 2 bases, V lost 4 bases, and 6 bases had no gene match. Germline CDR1 is SGHDN and CDR2 is FVKESK. The CDR3 has 17 residues. Sequences were obtained from non-Treg CD4+ T cells sorted from blood. The receptor comes from a human donor in good health. The rearrangement uses TRBV14 and TRBJ2-2; 11 bases match TRBD2. The chain's CDR3 is CASSRRGLAVNTGELFF. CDR3 coding DNA: TGTGCCAGCAGCCGAAGGGGACTAGCGGTTAACACCGGGGAGCTGTTTTTT.